A selection of T cell receptor beta chains follows, all from one sample in a study of T-cell memory formation after mild COVID-19. From the 5' RACE reads, TCRdb called clonotypes with MiXCR, one entry per CDR3 protein. The table lists 300,000 to 400,000 distinct CDR3 sequences, roughly 15% of them singletons. Specimen: PBMCs or a T cell subset sorted from them (not recorded which). Receptor source: a man between 18 and 29 years old who had mild COVID-19 (a few samples of this study predate the infection). Cell type and time point are not known. CDR3s leave out the opening cysteine and the closing phenylalanine or tryptophan. Expanded clones get a size class; other rows say once, few or many, or leave the size out.

.,TRBV5-1,ASSPTENQYEQY
once,TRBV5-1,ASSSRAGQGSGANVLT
few,TRBV20-1,SARDPYREHTEAF
.,TRBV6-5,ASSYLSINQPQH
many,TRBV12-3/TRBV12-4,ASSRSGANVLT
few,TRBV11-2,ASSLGLAGPDTQY
many,TRBV7-2,ASSRLRARVEKLF
.,TRBV7-2,ASSLGIATDTQY
few,TRBV24-1,ATSDNDRGRETQY
.,TRBV7-9,ASSFPRSDRPNYGYT
.,TRBV21-1,ASSTPRKGEDEQY
.,TRBV10-2,ASKLDRDSGNTIY
many,TRBV6-5,ASRRPSAHEQF
.,TRBV27,ASSLLFETDEAF
.,TRBV28,ASSTPAGGPTDTQY
many,TRBV4-3,ASSLGTGETDTQY
few,TRBV4-3,ASSQDLGTGYGYT
.,TRBV7-2,ASRRDGNQPQH
once,TRBV20-1,SAQGDKRETQY
.,TRBV21-1,ASSKPPGLVFSDNEQF
few,TRBV5-6,ASSLSRDHTDTQY
many,TRBV5-1,ASSLLGALETQY
.,TRBV28,ASSLFRGRGELF
few,TRBV5-5,ASSFSQGGTEAF
.,TRBV30,ARSESSYEQY
.,TRBV5-5,ASSLRVGGNEQF
.,TRBV5-6,ASSLWYAVYNEQF
few,TRBV6-1,ASSENPSREQY
.,TRBV4-2,ASSQEGYEVGDNEQF
many,TRBV4-3,ASSQGLGGTKETQY
few,TRBV4-1,ASSLGGYQDTQY
many,TRBV5-1,ASSSGQETQY
many,TRBV6-6,ASSYTAYGYT
few,TRBV20-1,SAKRAGAKDTQY
.,TRBV2,ASSKQAGSDTQY
.,TRBV12-3/TRBV12-4,ASSFNSDYGYT
many,TRBV18,ASSPSGTRSSTDTQY
few,TRBV5-1,ASSPRTVNTGELF
few,TRBV9,ASSPALGWEQETQY
.,TRBV7-2,ASSFTGINEQF
few,TRBV10-3,AISPGPGQEILSGVDEQF
.,TRBV12-3/TRBV12-4,ATTEGDEQF
.,TRBV6-6,ASSSAENTEAF
few,TRBV24-1,ATSDPSGGHNEQF
.,TRBV12-3/TRBV12-4,ASRVSYNSPLH
few,TRBV6-1,ASSEVGIWTDTQY
few,TRBV5-5,ASSPTGQGADTQY
.,TRBV12-3/TRBV12-4,ASRRTVQPQH
many,TRBV5-1,ASSLAGTGPAEAF
few,TRBV12-3/TRBV12-4,ASSLRAAGTGELF
few,TRBV6-5,ASSKTGAGNQPQH
few,TRBV28,ASLSLGDTGELF
few,TRBV29-1,SVVGAGGRNYGYT
.,TRBV11-2,ASSLKPRQAVTDTQY
.,TRBV4-3,ASSQDLGAGNTIY